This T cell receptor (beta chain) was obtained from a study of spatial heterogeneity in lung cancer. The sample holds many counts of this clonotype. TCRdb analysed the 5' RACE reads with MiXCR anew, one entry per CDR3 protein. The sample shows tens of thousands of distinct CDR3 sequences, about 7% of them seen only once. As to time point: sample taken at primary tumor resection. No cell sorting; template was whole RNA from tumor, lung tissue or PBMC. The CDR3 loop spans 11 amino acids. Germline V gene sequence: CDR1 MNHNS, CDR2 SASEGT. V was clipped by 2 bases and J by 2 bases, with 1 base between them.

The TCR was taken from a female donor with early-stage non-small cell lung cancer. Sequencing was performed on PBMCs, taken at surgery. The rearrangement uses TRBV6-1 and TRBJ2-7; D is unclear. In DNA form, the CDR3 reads TGTGCCAGCAGTGAAACCTACGAGCAGTACTTC. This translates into CASSETYEQYF.